This T cell receptor (beta chain) was sequenced for a study of tumor and adjacent non-tumor tissue in lung cancer. In the study overall: The patients, 10 to 11 men and about 5 women, were roughly 31 to 80 with stage I to III disease.

V shed 5 bases and J shed 7 bases, with 18 bases lying between them. Germline values: CDR1 DFQATT, CDR2 SNEGSKA (reference sequence). CDR3 length equals 14 residues. This clonotype showed up many times. As yet, its antigen is unknown. RNA was extracted from bulk tissue without any cell sorting. Overall study findings and caveats: In normal lung, the top 100 clones were significantly more dominant than in tumor.

Three rounds of nested PCR, following a modified ARM-PCR protocol, produced the TCRbeta library. TCRdb independently ran MiXCR on the multiplex PCR reads; one entry per CDR3 protein. Among approximately 150,000 distinct CDR3 sequences listed, about 71% were seen once. This rearrangement joins TRBV20-1 to TRBJ2-1, with a tentative D call TRBD2 (6 bases). The sequence was obtained from a man in his sixties with small cell lung cancer. Sequenced material: lung tumor tissue. The CDR3 DNA reads as TGCAGTGCTCGGGCTAGCGCCCTACAAAATGAGCAGTTCTTC. Its translation: CSARASALQNEQFF.